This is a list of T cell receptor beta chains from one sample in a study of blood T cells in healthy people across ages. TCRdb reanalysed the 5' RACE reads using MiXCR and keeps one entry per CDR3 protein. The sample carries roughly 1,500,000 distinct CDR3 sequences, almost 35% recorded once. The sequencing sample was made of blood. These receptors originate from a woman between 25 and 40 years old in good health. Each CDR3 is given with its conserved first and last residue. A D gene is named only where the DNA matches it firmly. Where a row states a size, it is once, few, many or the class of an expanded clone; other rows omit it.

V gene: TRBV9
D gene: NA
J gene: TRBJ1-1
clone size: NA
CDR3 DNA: TGTGCCAGCAGCGTAGGCGGGGTCGCGAACACTGAAGCTTTCTTT
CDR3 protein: CASSVGGVANTEAFF

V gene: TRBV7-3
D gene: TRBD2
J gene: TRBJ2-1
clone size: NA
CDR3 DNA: TGTGCCAGCAGCCCTCGGGTAGCGGGAGGGTACCATGAGCAGTTCTTC
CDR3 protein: CASSPRVAGGYHEQFF

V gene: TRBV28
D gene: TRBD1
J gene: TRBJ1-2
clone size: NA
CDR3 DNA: TGTGCCAGCAGTTTCTCGGACAGGGAAGGCTACACCTTC
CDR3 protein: CASSFSDREGYTF

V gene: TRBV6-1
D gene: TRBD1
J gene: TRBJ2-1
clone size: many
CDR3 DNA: TGTGCCAGCAGTAGACAGGGGGTCAATGAGCAGTTCTTC
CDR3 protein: CASSRQGVNEQFF

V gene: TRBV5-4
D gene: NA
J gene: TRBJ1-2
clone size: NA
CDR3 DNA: TGTGCCAGCGGCTACGGGGGCGGCTATGGCTACACCTTC
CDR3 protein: CASGYGGGYGYTF

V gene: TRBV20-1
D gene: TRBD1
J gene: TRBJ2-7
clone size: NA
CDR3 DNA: TGCAGTGCTAGAAGCCTATCCGGGACAGGGGACGAGCAGTACTTC
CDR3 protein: CSARSLSGTGDEQYF

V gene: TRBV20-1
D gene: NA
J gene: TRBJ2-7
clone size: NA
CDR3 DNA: TGCAGTGCTAGATGGCTCCCCAACTCCTACGAGCAGTACTTC
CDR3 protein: CSARWLPNSYEQYF

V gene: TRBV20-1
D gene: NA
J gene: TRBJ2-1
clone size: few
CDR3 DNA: TGCAGTGCTAGTAGCTGGGGGCTTCCGCACAATGAGCAGTTCTTC
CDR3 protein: CSASSWGLPHNEQFF

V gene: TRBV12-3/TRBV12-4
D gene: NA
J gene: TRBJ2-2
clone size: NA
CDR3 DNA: TGTGCCAGCACCCAATACAGGGATAGCGGGGAGCTGTTTTTT
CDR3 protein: CASTQYRDSGELFF

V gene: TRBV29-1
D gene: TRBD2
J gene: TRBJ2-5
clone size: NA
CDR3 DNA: TGCAGCGCACAGCGGACTAGCGGGTGGGTCAATGAGCAGTACTTC
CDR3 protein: CSAQRTSGWVNEQYF

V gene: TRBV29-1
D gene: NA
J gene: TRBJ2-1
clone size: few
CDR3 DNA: TGCAGCGTTGGGGGCCAGGGGAATGAGCAGTTCTTC
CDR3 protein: CSVGGQGNEQFF

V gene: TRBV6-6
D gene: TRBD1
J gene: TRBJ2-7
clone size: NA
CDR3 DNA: TGTGCCAGCAGGCCCGGACAGGGCGAGCAGTACTTC
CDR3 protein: CASRPGQGEQYF

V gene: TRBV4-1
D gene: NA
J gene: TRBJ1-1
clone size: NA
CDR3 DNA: TGCGCCAGCAGCCAAGAGGACTGGACAGCCCCGGGGAACACTGAAGCTTTCTTT
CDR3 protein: CASSQEDWTAPGNTEAFF

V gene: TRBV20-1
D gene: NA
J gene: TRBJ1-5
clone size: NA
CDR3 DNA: TGCAGTGCTAGAGTGACGGGGGTGGTGCAGCCCCAGCATTTT
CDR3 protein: CSARVTGVVQPQHF

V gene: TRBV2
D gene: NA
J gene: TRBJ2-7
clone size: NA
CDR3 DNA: TGTGCCAGTAGGAGGGAATCCTACGAGCAGTACTTC
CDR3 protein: CASRRESYEQYF

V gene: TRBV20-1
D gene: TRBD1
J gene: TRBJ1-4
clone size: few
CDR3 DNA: TGCAGTGCTAAGACCCCGGGACAGGGGGTCGAAAAACTGTTTTTT
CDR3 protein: CSAKTPGQGVEKLFF

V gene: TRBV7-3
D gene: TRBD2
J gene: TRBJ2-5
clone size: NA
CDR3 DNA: TGTGCCAGCAGCCCCGGGACTAGCGCTATCCCGTACCAAGAGACCCAGTACTTC
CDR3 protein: CASSPGTSAIPYQETQYF

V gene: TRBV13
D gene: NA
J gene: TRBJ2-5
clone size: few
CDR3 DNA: TGTGCCAGCAGCTTACGGTTCGGAAAGGCCCAGTACTTC
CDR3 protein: CASSLRFGKAQYF

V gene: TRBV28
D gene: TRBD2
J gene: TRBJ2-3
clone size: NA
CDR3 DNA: TGTGCCAGCAGTTTCCCTGGGACTAGCGGGAGCGCAGATACGCAGTATTTT
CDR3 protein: CASSFPGTSGSADTQYF

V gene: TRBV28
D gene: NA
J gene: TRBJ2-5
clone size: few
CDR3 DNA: TGTGCCAGCAGTTTATTACTCGGACCGGGGGAGACCCAGTACTTC
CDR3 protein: CASSLLLGPGETQYF

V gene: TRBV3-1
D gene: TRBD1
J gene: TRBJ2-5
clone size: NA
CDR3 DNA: TGTGCCAGCAGCCAAGGGGGACAGGGTTTTCGAGAGACCCAGTACTTC
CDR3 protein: CASSQGGQGFRETQYF

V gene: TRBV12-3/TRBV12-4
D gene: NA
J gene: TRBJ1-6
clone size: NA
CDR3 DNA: TGTGCCAGCAGTTTAGGGGTGAGGACAGTCGGATCACCCCCCCACTTT
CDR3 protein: CASSLGVRTVGSPPHF